The clone carrying this TCR beta chain turned up a few times. The antigen is not known. The germline V gene has CDR1 MDHEN and CDR2 SYDVKM. This CDR3 has 13 residues. Trimming pared 6 bases from V and 6 bases from J, leaving 12 bases between. The data are from a study of circulating CD8 cells and anti-PD-1 response in melanoma. Study findings and constraints: Clonotype sharing was highest between DPOS and TIGIT subsets. PD-1 and DPOS subsets showed similar, higher clonality than DNEG.

Live CD3+CD8+TCRalphabeta+ cells were sorted into four subsets by PD-1 and/or TIGIT. The QIAseq Immune Repertoire TCR panel built the libraries from around 15 ng of total RNA. TCRdb analysed the reads with MiXCR anew, one entry per CDR3 protein. The table has 350 to 500 distinct CDR3 sequences, around 10% seen once. The TCR sequence derives from a human donor with melanoma. Sequencing used CD8+ T cells from PBMCs, obtained at baseline or after one month of anti-PD-1 therapy (not recorded which). V usage is TRBV28 and J usage is TRBJ2-1; tentatively, D is TRBD1 (5 bases). The CDR3 loop reads CASREDTTNEQFF. The CDR3 DNA follows: TGTGCCAGCAGAGAGGACACCACCAATGAGCAGTTCTTC.